The 19 T cell receptor beta chains below come from one sample, sequenced in a study of blood T cell repertoires in COVID-19. TCRdb's table, derived via immunoSEQ multiplex PCR, lists solely in-frame clones and lacks some. The table records 250,000 or so clones, 85% to 90% of them present only once. Sequencing was performed on PBMCs or T cells enriched from blood (not recorded which). Receptors originate from a man aged 50-60 years who had been exposed to COVID-19.

The J gene is TRBJ2-2, the V gene TRBV4-1; 10 bases line up with TRBD2. CDR3 length: 17 residues. Losses at the gene ends were 1 base for V and 8 bases for J; bases not matched to a gene: 10. Germline V gene lookup returns CDR1 MGHRA and CDR2 YSYEKL. The CDR3: CASSQALAGVGWGELFF. CDR3 bases: TGCGCCAGCAGCCAAGCCCTAGCGGGAGTTGGTTGGGGGGAGCTGTTTTTT.

Regarding this clone: This sample includes further DNA sequences coding for the same CDR3. The chain combines TRBV7-9 with TRBJ1-1, with TRBD1 as a possible D gene (6 bases). Germline V lookup: CDR1 SEHNR, CDR2 FQNEAQ (reference sequence). The CDR3 loop spans 15 amino acids. V was clipped by 0 bases and J by 4 bases, with 12 bases between them. The chain's CDR3 is CASSLALGGGTEAFF. The CDR3 nucleotides are TGTGCCAGCAGCTTAGCCCTAGGGGGTGGCACTGAAGCTTTCTTT.

The V call is TRBV13, the J call TRBJ2-2; D ambiguous. The V and J ends lost 0 bases and 0 bases respectively, with 11 bases between them. Germline-derived CDR1 and CDR2 are PRHDT and FYEKMQ (reference sequence). The CDR3 is 17 amino acids. The CDR3 reads CASSLGAWHTNTGELFF. DNA for the CDR3: TGTGCCAGCAGCTTAGGGGCTTGGCACACGAACACCGGGGAGCTGTTTTTT.

As to this clone: Because the CDR3's place on the DNA is in doubt, the DNA is left out and the CDR3 is given as listed by TCRdb. The chain combines TRBV5-1 with TRBJ2-7; the table calls TRBD1, which could not be checked here. Germline V CDR1 and CDR2: SGHRS, YFSETQ. With termini counted, the CDR3 has 15 amino acids. The CDR3 sequence: CASSTSGQTVYEQYF.

The V gene is TRBV9, the J gene TRBJ1-2; D ambiguous. Trimming shortened V by 0 bases and J by 0 bases, and 12 bases separated the two germline ends. Germline CDR1 is SGDLS and CDR2 is YYNGEE. The CDR3 runs 16 residues. This CDR3 reads CASSVGPVGANYGYTF. As DNA, the CDR3 is TGTGCCAGCAGCGTAGGCCCCGTGGGAGCTAACTATGGCTACACCTTC. Filled out from reference TRBV9 and TRBJ1-2, the complete variable domain reads DSGVTQTPKHLITATGQRVTLRCSPRSGDLSVYWYQQSLDQGLQFLIQYYNGEERAKGNILERFSAQQFPDLHSELNLSSLELGDSALYFCASSVGPVGANYGYTFGSGTRLTVV.

This chain joins TRBV15 and TRBJ1-1; no definite D call. Trimming removed 6 bases at V and 3 bases at J, with 29 bases between. CDR3 length: 19 amino acids. CDR1 is LNHNV and CDR2 is YYDKDF in the germline V gene (reference sequence). CDR3 in amino acids: CATRGFFWREFTRDTEAFF. The DNA for the CDR3 is TGTGCCACCAGGGGGTTTTTTTGGAGGGAGTTTACTAGGGACACTGAAGCTTTCTTT.

The gene calls are TRBV7-9 and TRBJ1-5; D is unclear. CDR3 length: 12 residues. Deletions cut 5 bases from V and 3 bases from J, with 5 bases between. CDR1 is SEHNR, CDR2 FQNEAQ, per germline (reference sequence). CDR3 sequence reads: CASSLINQPQHF. CDR3 nucleotide sequence: TGTGCCAGCAGCCTTATCAATCAGCCCCAGCATTTT. Complete variable domain (other parts from reference TRBV7-9 and TRBJ1-5): DTGVSQNPRHKITKRGQNVTFRCDPISEHNRLYWYRQTLGQGPEFLTYFQNEAQLEKSRLLSDRFSAERPKGSFSTLEIQRTEQGDSAMYLCASSLINQPQHFGDGTRLSIL.

The genes are TRBV23-1 and TRBJ1-2; no firm D call. TRBV23-1 is given ORF status, its function remaining uncertain. Trimming left V 4 bases short and J 2 bases short, with 14 bases between. The CDR3 contains 15 residues. In DNA form, the CDR3 reads TGCGCCAGCAGTCGAAGACACTTAAGAAACTATGGCTACACCTTC. Translation gives CASSRRHLRNYGYTF.

V gene TRBV12-5 combines with J gene TRBJ2-2, with 7 bases identical to TRBD2. The CDR3 is made up of 15 amino acids. From germline, CDR1 is LGHNT and CDR2 FRNRAP. With 3 bases clipped from V and 6 bases from J, the junction kept 7 bases outside the gene matches. The CDR3 protein is CASGFWGGYAGELFF. The CDR3, as DNA: TGTGCTAGTGGTTTTTGGGGGGGATACGCCGGGGAGCTGTTTTTT.

Here the CDR3 DNA reads TGTGCCAGCAGCTTCTTCGGGAGACAAGAGACCCAGTACTTC. It translates to CASSFFGRQETQYF. The chain has TRBV13 and TRBJ2-5; TRBD2 is a possible D gene (6 bases). The germline V and J ends were trimmed by 3 bases and 2 bases, with 10 bases remaining between them. Looked up from germline, CDR1 is PRHDT and CDR2 is FYEKMQ (reference sequence). CDR3 size: 14 residues.

The chain uses TRBV4-1 and TRBJ2-2, with unresolved D. The CDR3 loop spans 16 amino acids. CDR1 and CDR2 from the germline V gene are MGHRA and YSYEKL. The V end was cut by 3 bases, the J end by 0 bases, with 11 bases between. This chain's CDR3 is CASSHPVATNTGELFF. The CDR3 region has the DNA TGCGCCAGCAGCCACCCGGTCGCAACGAACACCGGGGAGCTGTTTTTT.

The V and J genes are TRBV7-6 and TRBJ1-1; 9 bases are shared with TRBD1. The germline V gene encodes CDR1 SGHVS and CDR2 FNYEAQ. CDR3 length: 17 residues. V was pared by 5 bases and J by 0 bases, with 10 bases of the junction left unmatched. The CDR3 DNA follows: TGTGCCAGCAGCCCGATGGGACAGGGAATTTTGAACACTGAAGCTTTCTTT. Its translation: CASSPMGQGILNTEAFF.

This clone occurred many times. The chain employs TRBV19 and TRBJ1-2, with D possibly being TRBD1 (6 bases). Germline CDR1 LNHDA, CDR2 SQIVND (reference sequence). V lost 5 bases to trimming and J lost 7 bases, with 14 bases between them. The CDR3 is 13 amino acids. The CDR3 here is CASSFRGAGGYTF. The CDR3, as DNA: TGTGCCAGTAGTTTCAGGGGCGCGGGTGGCTACACCTTC.

The chain combines TRBV5-1 with TRBJ1-6, with a tentative D call TRBD1 (5 bases). V lost 4 bases, J lost 13 bases, and 18 bases lay in between. CDR1 and CDR2 (germline): SGHRS, YFSETQ. The CDR3 extends over 14 amino acids. CDR3 sequence (DNA): TGCGCCAGCAGCAAGGACGGAGGGGAAAGTCCCCTCCACTTT. This codes for CASSKDGGESPLHF.

The chain recombines TRBV7-3 with TRBJ2-6, with TRBD1 matching over 9 bases. The trim removed 5 bases at V and 0 bases at J, leaving 5 bases unmatched. The CDR3 extends over 17 amino acids. The germline CDR1 and CDR2 sequences are SGHTA and FQGTGA. The CDR3 nucleotides are TGTGCCAGCAGCCCCGGGACAGGGAGCTCTGGGGCCAACGTCCTGACTTTC. Translation gives CASSPGTGSSGANVLTF. Using reference TRBV7-3 and TRBJ2-6 for the parts outside the CDR3, the full variable domain is GAGVSQTPSNKVTEKGKYVELRCDPISGHTALYWYRQSLGQGPEFLIYFQGTGAADDSGLPNDRFFAVRPEGSVSTLKIQRTERGDSAVYLCASSPGTGSSGANVLTFGAGSRLTVL.

The genes are TRBV3-1 (or the pseudogene TRBV3-2) and TRBJ1-2; maybe TRBD1 (5 bases). V dropped 1 base and J dropped 2 bases, with 8 bases sitting between them. The CDR3 totals 14 residues. Per the germline V gene, CDR1 is LGHDT and CDR2 is YNNKEL (reference sequence). This chain's CDR3 is CASSQGSGNYGYTF. Written as DNA, the CDR3 is TGTGCCAGCAGCCAAGGGTCAGGGAACTATGGCTACACCTTC.

The chain recombines TRBV20-1 with TRBJ2-3; 7 bases map to TRBD2. The CDR3 totals 16 residues. The V segment lost 3 bases and the J segment 0 bases; nucleotides outside the gene matches: 9. CDR1 and CDR2 from the germline V gene are DFQATT and SNEGSKA (reference sequence). Here the CDR3 reads CSASNREDASTDTQYF. CDR3 bases: TGCAGTGCTAGTAACCGGGAGGACGCTAGCACAGATACGCAGTATTTT.

V usage is TRBV7-2 and J usage is TRBJ2-7; 8 positions agree with TRBD1. The V gene's germline CDR1 is SGHTA and CDR2 FQGNSA. Trimming at V came to 2 bases and at J to 0 bases, leaving 3 bases not matched to a gene. There are 15 residues in the CDR3. CDR3 DNA: TGTGCCAGCAGCTTATGGGGGACAGGCTCCTACGAGCAGTACTTC. Protein sequence: CASSLWGTGSYEQYF.

This chain connects TRBV15 to TRBJ1-2; D unresolved. The CDR3 has 14 amino acids. Germline CDR1 is LNHNV and CDR2 is YYDKDF (reference sequence). With 0 bases removed from V and 4 bases from J, the gap between germline ends came to 9 bases. CDR3 protein: CATSRDRSSYGYTF. The CDR3 coding sequence is TGTGCCACCAGCAGAGACAGGTCCTCCTATGGCTACACCTTC.